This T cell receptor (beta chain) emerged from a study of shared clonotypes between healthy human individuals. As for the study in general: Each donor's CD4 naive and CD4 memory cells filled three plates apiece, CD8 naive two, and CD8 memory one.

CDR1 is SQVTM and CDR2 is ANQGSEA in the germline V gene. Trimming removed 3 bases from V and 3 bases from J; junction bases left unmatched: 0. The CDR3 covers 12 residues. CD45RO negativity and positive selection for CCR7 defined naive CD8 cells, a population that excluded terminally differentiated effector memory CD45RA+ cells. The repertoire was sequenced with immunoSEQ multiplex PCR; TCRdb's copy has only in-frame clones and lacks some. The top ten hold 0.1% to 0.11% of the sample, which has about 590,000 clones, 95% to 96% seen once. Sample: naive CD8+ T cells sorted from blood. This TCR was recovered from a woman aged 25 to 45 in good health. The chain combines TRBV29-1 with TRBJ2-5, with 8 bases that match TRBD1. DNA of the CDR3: TGCAGCGTTGAGGGACAGGAAGAGACCCAGTACTTC. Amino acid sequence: CSVEGQEETQYF.